This T cell receptor beta chain was identified during a study of T cells in localized non-small cell lung cancer. General observations from the study: Median approximately 61 top-100 tumor clones were shared with paired adjacent lung. Peak T cell clonality was found in uninvolved adjacent lung, exceeding tumor. A single tumor region was sequenced, leaving heterogeneity possible.

Trimming stripped 7 bases from V and 2 bases from J, with 8 bases between. This CDR3 has 11 amino acids. Germline V CDR1 and CDR2: SQVTM, ANQGSEA. Using immunoSEQ multiplex PCR, the repertoire was profiled, and TCRdb retains in-frame clones only, with some absent. This table has roughly 71,000 clones, approximately 87% appearing once. Regarding this clone: Its antigen remains unidentified.

Sample: peripheral blood, taken before any cancer treatment. This sequence was found in a male donor at least 60 years old with stage III squamous cell lung carcinoma. V and J are TRBV29-1 and TRBJ1-2; TRBD1 might be the D (6 bases). CDR3 protein: CSAQGNYGYTF. CDR3 coding DNA: TGCAGCGCCCAGGGGAACTATGGCTACACCTTC.